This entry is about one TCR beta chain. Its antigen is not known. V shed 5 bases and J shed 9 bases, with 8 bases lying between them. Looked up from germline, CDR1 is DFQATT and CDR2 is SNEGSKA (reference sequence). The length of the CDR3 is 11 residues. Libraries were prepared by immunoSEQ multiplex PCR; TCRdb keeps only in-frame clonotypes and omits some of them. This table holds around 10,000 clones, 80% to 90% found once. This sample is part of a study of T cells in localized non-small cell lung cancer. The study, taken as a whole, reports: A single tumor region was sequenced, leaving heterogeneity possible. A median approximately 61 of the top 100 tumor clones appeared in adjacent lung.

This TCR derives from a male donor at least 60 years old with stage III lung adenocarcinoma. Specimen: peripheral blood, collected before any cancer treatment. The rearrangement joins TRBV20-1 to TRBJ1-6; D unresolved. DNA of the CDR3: TGCAGTGCTCAACGTGGTTCACCCCTCCACTTT. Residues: CSAQRGSPLHF.